This T cell receptor beta chain was captured in a study of blood T cell repertoires in COVID-19. Using immunoSEQ multiplex PCR, the repertoire was profiled, and TCRdb retains in-frame clones only, with some absent. Of tens of thousands of clones in the sample, about nine tenths were seen once. CDR3 length equals 15 residues. Germline V CDR1 and CDR2: MRHNA, SNTAGT. The trim removed 3 bases at V and 0 bases at J, leaving 4 bases unmatched. The chain joins TRBV6-4 to TRBJ1-1; TRBD1 matches 7 bases. Sequenced input: peripheral blood. The sequence was collected from a human donor in a cohort sampled during active COVID-19. The CDR3 DNA follows: TGTGCCAGCAGTGAAGTGACAGGGATGAACACTGAAGCTTTCTTT. Translation: CASSEVTGMNTEAFF.